A selection of T cell receptor beta chains follows, all from one sample in a study of OX40 agonist ivuxolimab in advanced cancers. The protocol was immunoSEQ multiplex PCR, while the TCRdb copy is restricted to in-frame clones and leaves out a portion. The profile shows around 76,000 clones, 84% of them singletons. The specimen was CD4+ or CD8+ T cells sorted from blood, collected in a trial of the OX40 agonist ivuxolimab. Source of these receptors: an adult with an advanced solid tumor such as melanoma, head and neck, liver or kidney cancer. Both conserved end residues are part of each CDR3. A D gene is named only where the DNA matches it firmly. Not every row has a clone size; where given, it reads once, few, many or a size class.

V gene,J gene,clone size,D gene,CDR3 protein,CDR3 DNA
TRBV27,TRBJ1-1,NA,NA,CASSPLMNTEAFF,TGTGCCAGCAGTCCTCTAATGAACACTGAAGCTTTCTTT
TRBV5-1,TRBJ1-6,NA,NA,CASSSGQEVNSPLHF,TGCGCCAGCAGCTCGGGGCAGGAGGTCAATTCACCCCTCCACTTT
TRBV29-1,TRBJ1-2,NA,NA,CSVEGTATNNYGYTF,TGCAGCGTTGAAGGGACAGCCACAAATAACTATGGCTACACCTTC
TRBV19,TRBJ2-1,few,NA,CASKGDRGESNEQFF,TGTGCCAGTAAGGGGGATAGGGGAGAAAGCAATGAGCAGTTCTTC
TRBV7-9,TRBJ2-6,few,NA,CASSLTFPGANVLTF,TGTGCCAGCAGCTTAACTTTCCCCGGGGCCAACGTCCTGACTTTC
TRBV7-2,TRBJ1-1,NA,TRBD1,CASSSGQGVAAFF,TGTGCCAGCAGCTCTGGACAGGGTGTGGCGGCTTTCTTT
TRBV18,TRBJ1-1,NA,NA,CASSPSEQKDTEAFF,TGTGCCAGCTCACCGAGTGAACAAAAGGACACTGAAGCTTTCTTT
TRBV7-2,TRBJ1-5,few,NA,CASSLEAYYSNQPQHF,TGTGCCAGCAGCTTAGAAGCCTACTATAGCAATCAGCCCCAGCATTTT
TRBV5-1,TRBJ1-3,NA,TRBD1,CASSSGTGNSGNTIYF,TGCGCCAGCAGCTCCGGGACAGGAAACTCTGGAAACACCATATATTTT
TRBV7-3,TRBJ2-2,NA,TRBD2,CASSPVAGEITGELFF,TGTGCCAGCAGCCCCGTTGCGGGGGAGATCACCGGGGAGCTGTTTTTT
TRBV5-6,TRBJ1-1,NA,NA,CASSFRSAGNTEAFF,TGTGCCAGCAGCTTCCGCTCGGCGGGAAACACTGAAGCTTTCTTT
TRBV6-5,TRBJ1-1,NA,NA,CASRWMQNTEAFF,TGTGCCAGCAGATGGATGCAGAACACTGAAGCTTTCTTT
TRBV28,TRBJ1-5,NA,NA,CASSFEVAYQPQHF,TGTGCCAGCAGTTTTGAGGTGGCCTATCAGCCCCAGCATTTT
TRBV6-5,TRBJ1-3,once,NA,CASRPGGHSGNTIYF,TGTGCCAGCAGACCGGGGGGGCACTCTGGAAACACCATATATTTT
TRBV5-1,TRBJ2-3,NA,TRBD2,CASSLSGASTDTQYF,TGCGCCAGCAGCTTGAGCGGGGCTAGCACAGATACGCAGTATTTT
TRBV18,TRBJ2-1,NA,NA,CASSRQGSSYNEQFF,TGTGCCAGCTCCAGGCAGGGTAGCTCCTACAATGAGCAGTTCTTC
TRBV11-2,TRBJ2-5,NA,NA,CASSLGLVETQYF,TGTGCCAGCAGCTTAGGACTAGTAGAGACCCAGTACTTC
TRBV7-2,TRBJ1-2,NA,TRBD1,CASSFGTGAIGYGYTF,TGTGCCAGCAGCTTCGGGACAGGGGCGATCGGGTATGGCTACACCTTC
TRBV5-1,TRBJ2-3,NA,NA,CASSSAKGKDTQYF,TGCGCCAGCAGCTCGGCGAAGGGCAAAGATACGCAGTATTTT
TRBV5-1,TRBJ2-1,NA,NA,CASTSGGGPELNEQFF,TGCGCCAGCACCTCTGGCGGAGGCCCGGAGTTGAATGAGCAGTTCTTC
TRBV19,TRBJ1-5,NA,NA,CASSNRQLSNQPQHF,TGTGCCAGTAGTAATAGACAGCTAAGCAATCAGCCCCAGCATTTT
TRBV6-1,TRBJ2-4,NA,NA,CASRTGGLAKNIQYF,TGTGCCAGCAGAACAGGCGGACTAGCCAAAAACATTCAGTACTTC
TRBV7-2,TRBJ1-2,once,NA,CASSSDRSYGYTF,TGTGCCAGCAGTTCAGACAGGAGCTATGGCTACACCTTC
TRBV6-5,TRBJ2-7,NA,TRBD1,CASSRPGQGSEQYF,TGTGCCAGCAGTAGACCGGGACAGGGAAGCGAGCAGTACTTC
TRBV4-2,TRBJ1-1,NA,NA,CASSQAQGGGTEAFF,TGTGCCAGCAGCCAGGCACAGGGAGGGGGGACTGAAGCTTTCTTT
TRBV4-2,TRBJ2-5,once,TRBD2,CASSHGLARETQYF,TGTGCCAGCAGCCATGGACTAGCGAGGGAGACCCAGTACTTC
TRBV27,TRBJ2-3,NA,NA,CASSQTRHTQYF,TGTGCCAGCAGTCAGACTCGACATACGCAGTATTTT
TRBV6-5,TRBJ2-3,NA,NA,CASRARDRSTDTQYF,TGTGCCAGCAGGGCCCGGGACCGAAGCACAGATACGCAGTATTTT
TRBV14,TRBJ1-4,NA,NA,CASSQDPIMDPKSEKLFF,TGTGCCAGCAGCCAAGATCCGATTATGGACCCCAAATCGGAAAAACTGTTTTTT
TRBV6-6,TRBJ1-5,once,NA,CASSLRVNSNQPQHF,TGTGCCAGCAGTTTACGGGTAAATAGCAATCAGCCCCAGCATTTT
TRBV11-2,TRBJ1-1,NA,TRBD1,CASSLLGQGGMNTEAFF,TGTGCCAGCAGCTTATTGGGACAGGGGGGAATGAACACTGAAGCTTTCTTT
TRBV27,TRBJ2-2,once,NA,CASSDQGRGGELFF,TGTGCCAGCAGCGATCAGGGGCGGGGCGGGGAGCTGTTTTTT
TRBV4-3,TRBJ1-3,once,NA,CASSQELGRNSGNTIYF,TGCGCCAGCAGCCAAGAATTAGGCAGGAACTCTGGAAACACCATATATTTT
TRBV9,TRBJ2-3,NA,NA,CASSTSASTDTQYF,TGTGCCAGCAGCACCAGCGCTAGCACAGATACGCAGTATTTT
TRBV14,TRBJ1-1,NA,NA,CASSQDGVVTEAFF,TGTGCCAGCAGCCAAGATGGGGTGGTAACTGAAGCTTTCTTT
TRBV7-2,TRBJ1-4,NA,NA,CASSGGPIILGKLFF,TGTGCCAGCAGCGGAGGACCGATCATCCTAGGAAAACTGTTTTTT
TRBV18,TRBJ2-3,NA,NA,CASSPRSPDTQYF,TGTGCCAGCTCACCACGTTCCCCAGATACGCAGTATTTT
TRBV7-9,TRBJ2-7,NA,NA,CASSPPRQGLSYEQYF,TGTGCCAGCAGCCCGCCCCGGCAGGGCCTCTCCTACGAGCAGTACTTC
TRBV10-3,TRBJ2-5,NA,TRBD1,CAIRTGGQETQYF,TGTGCCATCAGGACAGGGGGCCAAGAGACCCAGTACTTC
TRBV6-5,TRBJ1-5,NA,NA,CASGREGQPQHF,TGTGCCAGCGGTAGGGAAGGTCAGCCCCAGCATTTT